This T cell receptor (beta chain) was found in a study of blood T cell repertoires in COVID-19. CDR1 and CDR2 from the germline V gene are MNHGY and SVAAGI. V was cut by 9 bases and J by 0 bases, with 15 bases left in between. This CDR3 contains 15 residues. Sequencing used immunoSEQ multiplex PCR; TCRdb keeps in-frame clones, though not all of them. Found here are a few hundred thousand clones, 70% to 90% of them singletons; the top ten hold 12%. Specimen: peripheral blood. The receptor comes from a woman aged 55-69 years with acute or convalescent COVID-19. V gene TRBV6-9 combines with J gene TRBJ1-5; D is uncertain. CDR3 residues: CASHLRGYSNQPQHF. The CDR3 coding sequence is TGTGCCAGTCACCTCCGCGGTTATAGCAATCAGCCCCAGCATTTT.